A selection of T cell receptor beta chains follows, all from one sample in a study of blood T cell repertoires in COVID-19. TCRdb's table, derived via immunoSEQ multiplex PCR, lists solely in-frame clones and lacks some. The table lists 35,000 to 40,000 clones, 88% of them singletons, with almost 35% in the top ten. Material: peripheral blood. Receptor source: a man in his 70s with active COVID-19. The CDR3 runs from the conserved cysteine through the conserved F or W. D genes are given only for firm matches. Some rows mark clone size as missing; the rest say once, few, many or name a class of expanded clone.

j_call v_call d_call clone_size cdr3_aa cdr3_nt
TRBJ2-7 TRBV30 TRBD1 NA CAWSPGQGGEQYF TGTGCCTGGAGTCCTGGACAGGGGGGCGAGCAGTACTTC
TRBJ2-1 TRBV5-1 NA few CASSLATKLAIAYNEQFF TGCGCCAGCAGCTTGGCCACGAAGCTAGCGATCGCCTACAATGAGCAGTTCTTC
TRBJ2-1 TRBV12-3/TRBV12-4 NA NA CASSAAGYNEQFF TGTGCCAGCAGTGCTGCGGGTTACAATGAGCAGTTCTTC
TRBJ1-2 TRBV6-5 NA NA CASHPVIGYTF TGTGCCAGCCACCCAGTTATCGGCTACACCTTC
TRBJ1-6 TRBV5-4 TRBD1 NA CASSSTGDSPLHF TGTGCCAGCAGCTCTACAGGGGACTCACCCCTCCACTTT
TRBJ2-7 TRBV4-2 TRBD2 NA CASSPSSTSGPYEQYF TGTGCCAGCAGCCCATCCTCAACTAGCGGCCCCTACGAGCAGTACTTC
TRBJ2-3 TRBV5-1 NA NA CASEQIPSTDTQYF TGCGCCAGCGAACAGATTCCTAGCACAGATACGCAGTATTTT
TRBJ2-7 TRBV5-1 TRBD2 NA CASSFSASGTYEQYF TGCGCCAGCAGCTTTTCGGCTAGCGGGACATACGAGCAGTACTTC
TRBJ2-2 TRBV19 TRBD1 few CASSILGQGLPSNTGELFF TGTGCCAGTAGTATTCTGGGACAGGGGTTGCCATCGAACACCGGGGAGCTGTTTTTT
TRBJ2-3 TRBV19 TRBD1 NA CASSIVGQGAGTQYF TGTGCCAGTAGTATAGTTGGGCAGGGGGCAGGTACGCAGTATTTT
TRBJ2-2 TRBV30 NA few CAWTSSGELFF TGTGCCTGGACTAGTTCCGGGGAGCTGTTTTTT
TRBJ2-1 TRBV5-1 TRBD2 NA CASSWDRTSGFSYNEQFF TGCGCCAGCAGCTGGGACCGGACTAGCGGTTTCTCCTACAATGAGCAGTTCTTC
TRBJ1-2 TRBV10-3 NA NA CAIGAGDYDGYTF TGTGCCATCGGCGCAGGGGATTACGATGGCTACACCTTC
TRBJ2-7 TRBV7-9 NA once CASRRGASYEQYF TGTGCCAGCCGACGCGGGGCCTCCTACGAGCAGTACTTC
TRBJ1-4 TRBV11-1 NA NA CASSLARDRREKLFF TGTGCCAGCAGCTTAGCGCGGGATCGGCGTGAAAAACTGTTTTTT
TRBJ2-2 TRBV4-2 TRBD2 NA CASSQEGLAEGELFF TGTGCCAGCAGCCAAGAGGGGCTAGCGGAGGGGGAGCTGTTTTTT
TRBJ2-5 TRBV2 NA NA CASGLAGIQETQYF TGTGCCAGCGGTTTGGCCGGGATCCAAGAGACCCAGTACTTC
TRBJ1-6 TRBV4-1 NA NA CASSPKDTSYNSPLHF TGCGCCAGCAGCCCTAAAGACACCTCCTATAATTCACCCCTCCACTTT
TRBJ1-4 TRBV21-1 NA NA CASRRQGVVKKLFF TGTGCCAGCAGAAGACAGGGTGTAGTGAAAAAACTGTTTTTT
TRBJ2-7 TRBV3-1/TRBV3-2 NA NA CASSRTDYEQYF TGTGCCAGCAGCCGGACAGACTACGAGCAGTACTTC
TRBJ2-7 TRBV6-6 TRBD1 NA CASSYFGQGKNEQYF TGTGCCAGCAGTTACTTTGGACAGGGAAAGAACGAGCAGTACTTC
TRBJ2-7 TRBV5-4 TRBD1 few CASSPGRDRTYEQYF TGTGCCAGCAGTCCAGGCCGGGACAGAACCTACGAGCAGTACTTC
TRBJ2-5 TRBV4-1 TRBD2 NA CASSQKGLVSPLETQYF TGCGCCAGCAGCCAGAAGGGACTAGTATCCCCCCTGGAGACCCAGTACTTC
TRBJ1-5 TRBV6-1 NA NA CASSETYGRGRSNQPQHF TGTGCCAGCAGTGAAACTTATGGCAGGGGTCGAAGCAATCAGCCCCAGCATTTT
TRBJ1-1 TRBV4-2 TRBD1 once CASSATGQGTEAFF TGTGCCAGCAGCGCGACCGGACAGGGGACTGAAGCTTTCTTT
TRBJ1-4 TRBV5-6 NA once CASSLVRGIRNEKLFF TGTGCCAGCAGCTTGGTACGGGGAATAAGAAATGAAAAACTGTTTTTT
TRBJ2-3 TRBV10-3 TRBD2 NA CAISESGGADTQYF TGTGCCATCAGTGAGTCTGGGGGGGCAGATACGCAGTATTTT
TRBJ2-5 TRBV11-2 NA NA CASSLGVGVQETQYF TGTGCCAGCAGCTTAGGCGTCGGGGTCCAAGAGACCCAGTACTTC
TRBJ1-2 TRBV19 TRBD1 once CASSRYRGNYGYTF TGTGCCAGTAGCCGATACAGGGGAAACTATGGCTACACCTTC
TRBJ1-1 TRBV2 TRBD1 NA CASRTGTEAFF TGTGCCAGCAGGACAGGGACTGAAGCTTTCTTT
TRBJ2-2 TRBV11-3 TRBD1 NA CASSFGQGVTGELFF TGTGCCAGCAGCTTTGGACAGGGGGTTACCGGGGAGCTGTTTTTT
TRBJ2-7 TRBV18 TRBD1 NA CASSLGTGNSYEQYF TGTGCCAGCTCGTTAGGGACAGGGAACTCCTACGAGCAGTACTTC
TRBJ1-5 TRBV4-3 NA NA CASSQAGGNQPQHF TGCGCCAGCAGCCAAGCGGGAGGCAATCAGCCCCAGCATTTT
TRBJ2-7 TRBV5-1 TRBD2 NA CASSISPGLADYEQYF TGCGCCAGCAGCATTTCTCCGGGACTAGCGGACTACGAGCAGTACTTC
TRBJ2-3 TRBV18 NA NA CASSPPGAQYF TGTGCCAGCTCACCACCAGGGGCGCAGTATTTT
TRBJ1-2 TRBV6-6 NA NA CASNSRDNYGYTF TGTGCCAGCAATTCCCGGGATAACTATGGCTACACCTTC
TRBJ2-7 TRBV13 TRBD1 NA CASSPTPTGGLAYEQYF TGTGCCAGCAGCCCTACCCCTACAGGGGGGCTGGCCTACGAGCAGTACTTC
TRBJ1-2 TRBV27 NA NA CASSLSRDYGYTF TGTGCCAGCAGTTTAAGCAGGGACTATGGCTACACCTTC
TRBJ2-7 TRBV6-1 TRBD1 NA CASSDPGGRGYEQYF TGTGCCAGCAGTGACCCAGGGGGCCGGGGCTACGAGCAGTACTTC
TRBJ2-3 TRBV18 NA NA CASSPLTGGSTDTQYF TGTGCCAGCTCACCTCTGACGGGGGGCAGCACAGATACGCAGTATTTT
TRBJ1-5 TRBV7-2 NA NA CASSFQGNQPQHF TGTGCCAGCAGTTTTCAGGGTAATCAGCCCCAGCATTTT
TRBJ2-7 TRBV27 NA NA CASSLGPGVREQYF TGTGCCAGCAGTTTAGGGCCAGGGGTTCGCGAGCAGTACTTC
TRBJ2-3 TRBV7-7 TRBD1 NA CASSQMTGADTQYF TGTGCCAGCAGCCAGATGACAGGGGCAGATACGCAGTATTTT
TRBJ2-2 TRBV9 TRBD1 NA CASSFRTGANTGELFF TGTGCCAGCAGCTTTAGGACAGGCGCGAACACCGGGGAGCTGTTTTTT